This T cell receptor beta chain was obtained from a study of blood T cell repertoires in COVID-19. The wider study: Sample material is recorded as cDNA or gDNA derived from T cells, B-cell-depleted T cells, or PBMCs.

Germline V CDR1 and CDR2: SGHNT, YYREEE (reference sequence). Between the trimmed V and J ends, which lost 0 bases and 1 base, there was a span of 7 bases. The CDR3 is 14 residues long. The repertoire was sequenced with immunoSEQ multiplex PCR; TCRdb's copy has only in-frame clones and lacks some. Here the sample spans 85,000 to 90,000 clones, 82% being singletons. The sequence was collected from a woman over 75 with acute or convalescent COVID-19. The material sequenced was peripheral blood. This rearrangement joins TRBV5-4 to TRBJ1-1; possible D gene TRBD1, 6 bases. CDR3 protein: CASSLEQGNTEAFF. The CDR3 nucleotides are TGTGCCAGCAGCTTGGAACAGGGGAACACTGAAGCTTTCTTT.